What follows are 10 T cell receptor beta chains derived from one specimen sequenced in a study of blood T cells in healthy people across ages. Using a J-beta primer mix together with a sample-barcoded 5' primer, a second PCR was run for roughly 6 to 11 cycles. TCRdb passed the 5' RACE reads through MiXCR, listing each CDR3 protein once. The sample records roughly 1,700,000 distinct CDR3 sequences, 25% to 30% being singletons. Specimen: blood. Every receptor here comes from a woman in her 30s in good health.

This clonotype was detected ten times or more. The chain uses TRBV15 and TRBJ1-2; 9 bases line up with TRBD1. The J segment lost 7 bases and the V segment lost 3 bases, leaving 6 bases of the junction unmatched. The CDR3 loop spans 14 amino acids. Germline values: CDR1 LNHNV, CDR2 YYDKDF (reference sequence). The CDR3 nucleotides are TGTGCCACCAGCAGTACAGGGGGCGCGGGTGGCTACACCTTC. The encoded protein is CATSSTGGAGGYTF. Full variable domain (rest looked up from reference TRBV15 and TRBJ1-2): DAMVIQNPRYQVTQFGKPVTLSCSQTLNHNVMYWYQQKSSQAPKLLFHYYDKDFNNEADTPDNFQSRRPNTSFCFLDIRSPGLGDTAMYLCATSSTGGAGGYTFGSGTRLTVV.

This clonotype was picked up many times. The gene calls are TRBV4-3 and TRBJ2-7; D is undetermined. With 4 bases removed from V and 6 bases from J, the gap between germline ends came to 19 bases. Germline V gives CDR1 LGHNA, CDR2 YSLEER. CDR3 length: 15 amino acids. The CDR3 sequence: CASSREVRIAAEQYF. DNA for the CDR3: TGCGCCAGCAGCCGAGAAGTCCGTATTGCTGCCGAGCAGTACTTC.

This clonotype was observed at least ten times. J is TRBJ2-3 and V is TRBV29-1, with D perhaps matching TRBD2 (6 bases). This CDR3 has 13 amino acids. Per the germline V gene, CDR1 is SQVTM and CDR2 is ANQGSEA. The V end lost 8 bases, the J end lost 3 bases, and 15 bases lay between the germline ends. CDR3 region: CSLGEAGTDTQYF. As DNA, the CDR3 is TGCAGCTTGGGTGAGGCGGGGACAGATACGCAGTATTTT.

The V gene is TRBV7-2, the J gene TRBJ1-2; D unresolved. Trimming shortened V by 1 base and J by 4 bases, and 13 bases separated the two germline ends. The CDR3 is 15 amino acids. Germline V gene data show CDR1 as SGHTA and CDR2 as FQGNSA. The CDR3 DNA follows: TGTGCCAGCAGCTTAGACGGGAGAGAAACCTATGGCTACACCTTC. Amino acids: CASSLDGRETYGYTF.

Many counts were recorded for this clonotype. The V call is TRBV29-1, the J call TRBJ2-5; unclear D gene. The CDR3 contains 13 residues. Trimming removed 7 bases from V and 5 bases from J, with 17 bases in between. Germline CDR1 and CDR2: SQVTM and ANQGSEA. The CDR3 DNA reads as TGCAGCGCCCGAACGGCGGTGTTGGAGACCCAGTACTTC. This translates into CSARTAVLETQYF.

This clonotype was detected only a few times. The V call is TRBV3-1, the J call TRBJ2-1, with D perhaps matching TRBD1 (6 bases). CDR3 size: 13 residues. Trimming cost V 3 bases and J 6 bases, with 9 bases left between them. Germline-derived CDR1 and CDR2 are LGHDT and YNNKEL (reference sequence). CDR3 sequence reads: CASSQRGSNEQFF. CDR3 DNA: TGTGCCAGCAGCCAGAGGGGGTCCAATGAGCAGTTCTTC.

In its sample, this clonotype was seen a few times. The CDR3 sequence is CASSLERRGGIQYF. The CDR3 region has the DNA TGCGCCAGCAGCTTGGAAAGGAGGGGAGGGATTCAGTACTTC. The chain links TRBV5-1 to TRBJ2-4; 7 bases agree with TRBD2. In germline, CDR1 is SGHRS, CDR2 YFSETQ. V shed 0 bases and J 10 bases; nucleotides not matched to a gene: 7. This CDR3 region has 14 residues.

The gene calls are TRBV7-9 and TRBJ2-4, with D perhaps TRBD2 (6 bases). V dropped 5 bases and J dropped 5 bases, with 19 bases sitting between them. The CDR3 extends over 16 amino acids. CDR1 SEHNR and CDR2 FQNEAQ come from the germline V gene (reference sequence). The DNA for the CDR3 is TGTGCCAGCAGCCCTACATCACGGGGGAGGCAAAACATTCAGTACTTC. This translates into CASSPTSRGRQNIQYF.

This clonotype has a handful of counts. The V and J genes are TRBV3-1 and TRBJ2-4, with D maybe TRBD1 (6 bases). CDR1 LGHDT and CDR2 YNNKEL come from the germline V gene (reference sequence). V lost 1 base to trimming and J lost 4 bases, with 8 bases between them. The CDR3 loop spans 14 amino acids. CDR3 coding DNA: TGTGCCAGCAGCCAAGCCGGACAGAAAAACATTCAGTACTTC. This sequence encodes CASSQAGQKNIQYF.

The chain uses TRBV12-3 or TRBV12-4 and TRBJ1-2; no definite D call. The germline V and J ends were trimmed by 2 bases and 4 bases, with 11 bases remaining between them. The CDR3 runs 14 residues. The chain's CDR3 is CASSLNSGRYGYTF. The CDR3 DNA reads TGTGCCAGCAGTTTAAATTCAGGTCGCTATGGCTACACCTTC.